This TCR beta chain was identified during a study of early T cells in non-severe SARS-CoV-2 infection. Study context: Unsorted whole-blood RNA was sequenced in bulk, leaving chains unpaired.

Unique molecular identifiers tagged individual cDNA molecules. Using its own MiXCR run on the 5' RACE reads, TCRdb lists one record per CDR3 protein. This table holds tens of thousands of distinct CDR3 sequences, 5.5% to 6.5% found once. This clonotype was found once. Since a much larger clone is just one base distant, this may be a read error. The germline V and J ends were trimmed by 6 bases and 8 bases, with 23 bases remaining between them. Per germline, CDR1 SNHLY and CDR2 FYNNEI. The CDR3 has 17 amino acids. The clonotype was recovered from an adult who was a healthcare worker with PCR-confirmed SARS-CoV-2 infection or an uninfected control (not recorded which). The J gene is TRBJ1-6, the V gene TRBV2; D is ambiguous. The sample consisted of whole blood. DNA for the CDR3: TGTGCCAGCAGGGCGGCCAGTTCAGTCGGACGCCATTCACCCCTCCACTTT. It translates to CASRAASSVGRHSPLHF.